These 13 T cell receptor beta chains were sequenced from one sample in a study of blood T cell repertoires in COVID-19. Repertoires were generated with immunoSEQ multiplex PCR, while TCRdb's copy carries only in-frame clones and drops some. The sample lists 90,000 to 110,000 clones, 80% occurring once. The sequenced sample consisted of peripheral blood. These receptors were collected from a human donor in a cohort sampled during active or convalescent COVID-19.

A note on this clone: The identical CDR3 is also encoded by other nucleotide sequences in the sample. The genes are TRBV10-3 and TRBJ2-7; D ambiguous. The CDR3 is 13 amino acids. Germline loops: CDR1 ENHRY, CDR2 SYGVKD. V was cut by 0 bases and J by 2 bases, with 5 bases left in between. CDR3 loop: CAISESAAYEQYF. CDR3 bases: TGTGCCATCAGTGAGTCCGCGGCCTACGAGCAGTACTTC.

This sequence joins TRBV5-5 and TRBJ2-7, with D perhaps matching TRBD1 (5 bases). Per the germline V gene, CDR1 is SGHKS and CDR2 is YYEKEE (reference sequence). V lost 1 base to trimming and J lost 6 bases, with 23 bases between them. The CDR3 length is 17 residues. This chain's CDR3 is CASSLLPHLGAALEQYF. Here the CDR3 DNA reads TGTGCCAGCAGCTTGTTACCCCATCTAGGGGCAGCTCTCGAGCAGTACTTC. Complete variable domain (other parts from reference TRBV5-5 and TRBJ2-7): DAGVTQSPTHLIKTRGQQVTLRCSPISGHKSVSWYQQVLGQGPQFIFQYYEKEERGRGNFPDRFSARQFPNYSSELNVNALLLGDSALYLCASSLLPHLGAALEQYFGPGTRLTVT.

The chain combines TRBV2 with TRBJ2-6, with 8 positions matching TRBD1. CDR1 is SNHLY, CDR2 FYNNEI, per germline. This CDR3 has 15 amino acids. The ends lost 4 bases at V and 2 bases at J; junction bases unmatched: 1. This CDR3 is CASSAQGAGANVLTF. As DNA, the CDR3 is TGTGCCAGCAGTGCACAGGGGGCTGGGGCCAACGTCCTGACTTTC.

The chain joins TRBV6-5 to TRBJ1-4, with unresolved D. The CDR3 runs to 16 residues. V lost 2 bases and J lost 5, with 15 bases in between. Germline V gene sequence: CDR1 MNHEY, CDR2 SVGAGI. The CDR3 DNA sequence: TGTGCCAGCAGTTACGGGAGGTTTGAGGACAATGAAAAACTGTTTTTT. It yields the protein CASSYGRFEDNEKLFF.

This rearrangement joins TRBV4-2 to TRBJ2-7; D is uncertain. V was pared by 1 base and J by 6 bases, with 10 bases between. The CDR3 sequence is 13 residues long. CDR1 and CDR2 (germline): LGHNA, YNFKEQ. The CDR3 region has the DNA TGTGCCAGCAGCCAAGTCCCTGGGCGCGAGCAGTACTTC. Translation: CASSQVPGREQYF.

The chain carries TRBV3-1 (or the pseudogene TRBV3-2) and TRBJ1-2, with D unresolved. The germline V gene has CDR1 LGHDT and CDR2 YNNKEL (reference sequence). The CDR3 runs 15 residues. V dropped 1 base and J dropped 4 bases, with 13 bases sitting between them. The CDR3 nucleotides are TGTGCCAGCAGCCAAGGAGGGTCCCTAAGCTATGGCTACACCTTC. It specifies CASSQGGSLSYGYTF.

The DNA of the CDR3 is TGTGCTAGTGGTTCCCGCTTCACTTCTGGAAACACCATATATTTT. Its protein product is CASGSRFTSGNTIYF. V gene TRBV12-5 combines with J gene TRBJ1-3; D unresolved. Germline CDR1 reads LGHNT; CDR2 reads FRNRAP. CDR3 length equals 15 residues. V lost 4 bases and J 1 base, leaving 11 bases between the germline ends.

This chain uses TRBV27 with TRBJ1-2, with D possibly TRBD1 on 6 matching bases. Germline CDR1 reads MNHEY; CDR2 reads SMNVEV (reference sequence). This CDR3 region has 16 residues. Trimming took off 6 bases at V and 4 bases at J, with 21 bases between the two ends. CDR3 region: CASSRERGDNSYGYTF. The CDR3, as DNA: TGTGCCAGCAGCCGAGAGAGAGGGGACAATTCCTATGGCTACACCTTC.

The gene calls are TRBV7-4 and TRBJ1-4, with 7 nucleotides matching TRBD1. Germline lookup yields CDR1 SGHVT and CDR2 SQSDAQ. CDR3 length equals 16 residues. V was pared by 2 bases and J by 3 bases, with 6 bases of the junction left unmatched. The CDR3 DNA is TGTGCCAGCAGCTTAAAGGGGGCGGCGGCTAATGAAAAACTGTTTTTT. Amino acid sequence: CASSLKGAAANEKLFF.

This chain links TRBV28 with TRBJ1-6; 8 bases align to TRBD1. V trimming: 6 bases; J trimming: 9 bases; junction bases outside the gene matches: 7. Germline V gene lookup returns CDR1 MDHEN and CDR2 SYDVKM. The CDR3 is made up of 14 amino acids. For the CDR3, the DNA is TGTGCCAGCAGACTGGGACAGGCGGTTTCACCCCTCCACTTT. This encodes CASRLGQAVSPLHF.

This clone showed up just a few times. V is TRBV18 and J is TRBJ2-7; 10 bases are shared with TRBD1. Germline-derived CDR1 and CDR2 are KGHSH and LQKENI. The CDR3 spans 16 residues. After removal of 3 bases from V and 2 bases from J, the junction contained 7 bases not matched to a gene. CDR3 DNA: TGTGCCAGCTCACCTCCGGGACAGGGGTCCCCCTACGAGCAGTACTTC. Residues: CASSPPGQGSPYEQYF.

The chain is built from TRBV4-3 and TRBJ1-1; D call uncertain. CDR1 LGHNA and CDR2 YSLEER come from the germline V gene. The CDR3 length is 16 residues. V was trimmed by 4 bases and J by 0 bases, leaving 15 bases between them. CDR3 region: CASSRSTLGMNTEAFF. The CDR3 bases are TGCGCCAGCAGCCGGTCGACTCTCGGAATGAACACTGAAGCTTTCTTT.

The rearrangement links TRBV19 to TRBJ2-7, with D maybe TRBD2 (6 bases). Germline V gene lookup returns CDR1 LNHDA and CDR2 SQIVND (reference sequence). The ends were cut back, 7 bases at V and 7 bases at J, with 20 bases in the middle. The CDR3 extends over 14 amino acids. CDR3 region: CASTPGTEPREQYF. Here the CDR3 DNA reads TGTGCCAGTACCCCCGGGACTGAACCACGGGAGCAGTACTTC.